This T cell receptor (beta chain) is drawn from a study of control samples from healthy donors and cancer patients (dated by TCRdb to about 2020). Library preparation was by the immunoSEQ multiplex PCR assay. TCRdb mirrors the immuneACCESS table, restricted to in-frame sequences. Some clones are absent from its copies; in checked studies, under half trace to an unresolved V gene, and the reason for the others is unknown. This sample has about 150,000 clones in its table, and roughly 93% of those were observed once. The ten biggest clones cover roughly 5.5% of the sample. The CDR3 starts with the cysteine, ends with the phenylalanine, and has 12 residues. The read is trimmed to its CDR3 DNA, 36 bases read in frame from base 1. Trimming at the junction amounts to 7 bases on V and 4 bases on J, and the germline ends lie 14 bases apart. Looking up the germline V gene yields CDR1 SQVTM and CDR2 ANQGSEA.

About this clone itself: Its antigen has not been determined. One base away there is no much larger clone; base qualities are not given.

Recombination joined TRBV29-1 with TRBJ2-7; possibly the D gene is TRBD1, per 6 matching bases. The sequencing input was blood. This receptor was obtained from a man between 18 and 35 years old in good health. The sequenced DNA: TGCAGCGCGGGACACTTTCTGTACGAGCAGTACTTC. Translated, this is CSAGHFLYEQYF.